This entry lists 28 T cell receptor beta chains sequenced from one sample in a study of cytomegalovirus exposure and HLA in healthy donors. Sequencing used immunoSEQ multiplex PCR; TCRdb keeps in-frame clones, though not all of them. This table holds roughly 150,000 clones, roughly 91% found once. What was sequenced was PBMCs. These receptors all stem from a woman between 18 and 30 years old in good health and CMV-seropositive.

The chain combines TRBV5-6 with TRBJ2-7; D might be TRBD2 (6 bases). With 0 bases removed from V and 0 bases from J, the gap between germline ends came to 10 bases. The CDR3 runs 15 residues. Looked up from germline, CDR1 is SGHDT and CDR2 is YYEEEE. The CDR3 protein is CASSLVGGTSYEQYF. CDR3 nucleotides: TGTGCCAGCAGCTTGGTAGGCGGGACCTCCTACGAGCAGTACTTC.

This sequence joins TRBV11-3 and TRBJ2-1; 11 nucleotides match TRBD2. The CDR3 totals 15 residues. Germline CDR1 is SGHNT and CDR2 is YENEEA. Trimming cost V 3 bases and J 9 bases; bases outside gene matches: 7. The CDR3 region has the DNA TGTGCCAGCAGCTTTTTTAGCGGGAGGGTTGGTGAGCAGTTCTTC. This encodes CASSFFSGRVGEQFF.

V gene TRBV28 combines with J gene TRBJ1-5; D may be TRBD1 (6 bases). V was pared by 0 bases and J by 5 bases, with 8 bases between. CDR3 length: 14 residues. CDR1 and CDR2 from the germline V gene are MDHEN and SYDVKM. CDR3 DNA: TGTGCCAGCAGTTTATGGGACAGTCATCAGCCCCAGCATTTT. It is translated as CASSLWDSHQPQHF.

In DNA form, the CDR3 reads TGTGCCAGCAGCTCATTTGAGACAGGGCACAGGGAGCAGTACTTC. This codes for CASSSFETGHREQYF. The chain is built from TRBV5-6 and TRBJ2-7, with TRBD1 matching 7 bases. With V trimmed by 3 bases and J by 7 bases, 13 bases remained unmatched. CDR1 and CDR2 from the germline V gene are SGHDT and YYEEEE. This CDR3 has 15 residues.

This clone was seen only once. The chain recombines TRBV27 with TRBJ2-7; D possibly corresponds to TRBD1 (6 bases). Germline values: CDR1 MNHEY, CDR2 SMNVEV (reference sequence). CDR3 length equals 15 residues. Trimming removed 4 bases from V and 6 bases from J, with 19 bases in between. The CDR3 DNA follows: TGTGCCAGCAGTTCCTCCGGGACACTCCTTTTCGAGCAGTACTTC. Translating gives CASSSSGTLLFEQYF.

V usage is TRBV19 and J usage is TRBJ2-5; no clear D gene. The CDR3 length is 13 residues. Trimming pared 5 bases from V and 3 bases from J, leaving 10 bases between. Germline CDR1 and CDR2: LNHDA and SQIVND (reference sequence). The CDR3 loop is CASSRLREETQYF. The CDR3 nucleotides are TGTGCCAGTAGTCGTCTGAGAGAAGAGACCCAGTACTTC.

In its sample, this clone was seen once. The rearrangement uses TRBV5-4 and TRBJ2-7; 11 bases line up with TRBD1. J lost 7 bases, V lost 5 bases, and 11 bases had no gene match. The CDR3 totals 15 residues. Germline lookup yields CDR1 SGHNT and CDR2 YYREEE (reference sequence). Written as DNA, the CDR3 is TGTGCCAGCAGACAGACAGGACAGGGGGCGAGTGAGCAGTACTTC. Amino acids: CASRQTGQGASEQYF.

The chain combines TRBV11-1 with TRBJ2-3, with 15 bases lining up with TRBD2. The CDR3 has 19 amino acids. Trimming cost V 5 bases and J 8 bases; bases outside gene matches: 17. The germline V gene encodes CDR1 SGHAT and CDR2 FQDESV (reference sequence). CDR3: CASSRKGTSGRLESGTQYF. CDR3 nucleotide sequence: TGTGCCAGCAGCCGCAAGGGGACTAGCGGGAGGCTGGAATCTGGTACGCAGTATTTT.

The CDR3 spells CASSPALAGNYNEQFF. CDR3 nucleotides: TGCGCCAGCAGCCCAGCTCTAGCGGGAAACTACAATGAGCAGTTCTTC. The V and J genes are TRBV5-1 and TRBJ2-1, with TRBD2 matching 9 bases. Germline V gene sequence: CDR1 SGHRS, CDR2 YFSETQ. Trimming at V came to 4 bases and at J to 3 bases, leaving 8 bases not matched to a gene. The CDR3 totals 16 residues. The complete variable domain, with remaining parts taken from reference TRBV5-1 and TRBJ2-1, reads KAGVTQTPRYLIKTRGQQVTLSCSPISGHRSVSWYQQTPGQGLQFLFEYFSETQRNKGNFPGRFSGRQFSNSRSEMNVSTLELGDSALYLCASSPALAGNYNEQFFGPGTRLTVL.

V is TRBV6-1 and J is TRBJ2-5; D is perhaps TRBD2 (6 bases). The CDR3 extends over 13 amino acids. Trimming took 2 bases from V and 5 from J, leaving 9 bases between them. The germline gives CDR1 MNHNS, CDR2 SASEGT. CDR3: CASSELRGETQYF. Written as DNA, the CDR3 is TGTGCCAGCAGTGAATTACGGGGGGAGACCCAGTACTTC.

In this sample, this clone turned up once. The gene calls are TRBV7-2 and TRBJ2-3; no clear D gene. The V end was cut by 3 bases, the J end by 4 bases, with 8 bases between. Per the germline V gene, CDR1 is SGHTA and CDR2 is FQGNSA. The CDR3 is 13 amino acids. The CDR3 protein is CASSLVRSDTQYF. Written as DNA, the CDR3 is TGTGCCAGCAGCTTGGTGAGGTCAGATACGCAGTATTTT.

This clone was seen just once. The chain joins TRBV9 to TRBJ2-7; D not certain. There are 14 residues in the CDR3. The ends were cut back, 4 bases at V and 3 bases at J, with 14 bases in the middle. Germline CDR1 SGDLS, CDR2 YYNGEE. Here the CDR3 DNA reads TGTGCCAGCAGCCCAGCCCCCCGCGGCTACGAGCAGTACTTC. This codes for CASSPAPRGYEQYF.

V is TRBV29-1 and J is TRBJ1-1, with TRBD1 matching 9 bases. V lost 3 bases and J lost 0; bases outside the gene matches: 2. The CDR3 loop spans 14 amino acids. The germline V gene encodes CDR1 SQVTM and CDR2 ANQGSEA. The CDR3 loop reads CSVERDRVNTEAFF. CDR3 sequence (DNA): TGCAGCGTTGAGAGGGACAGGGTGAACACTGAAGCTTTCTTT.

J is TRBJ2-7 and V is TRBV27, with 9 bases lining up with TRBD1. Trimming cost V 5 bases and J 6 bases; bases outside gene matches: 11. The CDR3 has 15 residues. Germline V gene lookup returns CDR1 MNHEY and CDR2 SMNVEV (reference sequence). CDR3 in amino acids: CASSRPGTGLSEQYF. The CDR3 DNA reads TGTGCCAGCAGTCGCCCCGGGACAGGGCTGTCCGAGCAGTACTTC.

This chain uses TRBV4-2 with TRBJ2-2; tentative D call: TRBD1 (5 bases). V lost 1 base and J lost 3, with 12 bases in between. The CDR3 has 16 amino acids. Per germline, CDR1 LGHNA and CDR2 YNFKEQ. The CDR3 DNA sequence: TGTGCCAGCAGCCAAGGACCGACAGCGTACACCGGGGAGCTGTTTTTT. Translation gives CASSQGPTAYTGELFF.

V is TRBV15 and J is TRBJ2-7; D is perhaps TRBD2 (6 bases). The CDR3 is made up of 16 amino acids. V lost 5 bases to trimming and J lost 3 bases, with 20 bases between them. Germline V lookup: CDR1 LNHNV, CDR2 YYDKDF (reference sequence). The CDR3 loop is CATSPGGGARNYEQYF. The DNA of the CDR3 is TGTGCCACCAGCCCCGGGGGAGGTGCGCGGAACTACGAGCAGTACTTC. The full variable domain, rest sourced from reference TRBV15 and TRBJ2-7, is DAMVIQNPRYQVTQFGKPVTLSCSQTLNHNVMYWYQQKSSQAPKLLFHYYDKDFNNEADTPDNFQSRRPNTSFCFLDIRSPGLGDTAMYLCATSPGGGARNYEQYFGPGTRLTVT.

J is TRBJ1-4 and V is TRBV6-1, with D unresolved. Germline V gives CDR1 MNHNS, CDR2 SASEGT. The CDR3 extends over 12 amino acids. V lost 4 bases and J 8 bases, leaving 8 bases between the germline ends. The CDR3 DNA reads as TGTGCCAGCAGTGGATCGGTGGAAAAACTGTTTTTT. It is translated as CASSGSVEKLFF.

The chain carries TRBV7-9 and TRBJ1-1, with D perhaps matching TRBD1 (5 bases). The germline V and J ends were trimmed by 2 bases and 5 bases, with 12 bases remaining between them. This CDR3 is built from 14 residues. Germline CDR1 SEHNR, CDR2 FQNEAQ (reference sequence). CDR3 in amino acids: CASSLKGEGTEAFF. The CDR3 bases are TGTGCCAGCAGCTTAAAAGGGGAGGGAACTGAAGCTTTCTTT.

The chain's CDR3 is CASSIEQLISNEKLFF. In DNA form, the CDR3 reads TGTGCCAGTAGTATTGAACAGTTGATCTCTAATGAAAAACTGTTTTTT. J is TRBJ1-4 and V is TRBV19, with unresolved D. Trimming removed 3 bases from V and 3 bases from J, with 14 bases in between. The germline V gene has CDR1 LNHDA and CDR2 SQIVND (reference sequence). This CDR3 contains 16 residues.

The V gene is TRBV5-1, the J gene TRBJ2-1; D might be TRBD1 (6 bases). Germline lookup yields CDR1 SGHRS and CDR2 YFSETQ. The CDR3 loop spans 17 amino acids. V was pared by 2 bases and J by 0 bases, with 15 bases between. CDR3 residues: CASSLAQGSISYNEQFF. The CDR3 DNA sequence: TGCGCCAGCAGCTTAGCACAGGGTTCAATCTCCTACAATGAGCAGTTCTTC.

The chain employs TRBV2 and TRBJ2-1, with TRBD2 matching 11 bases. The CDR3 is 18 residues long. Germline V lookup: CDR1 SNHLY, CDR2 FYNNEI. The V gene end was trimmed by 5 bases and the J gene end by 4 bases; junction bases not matched to a gene: 13. DNA for the CDR3: TGTGCCAGCAGTCCACTTGTTAGCGGGAGGGGCATTTACAATGAGCAGTTCTTC. This gives the protein CASSPLVSGRGIYNEQFF.

This clone was seen just once. The chain combines TRBV9 with TRBJ2-2, with 9 nucleotides matching TRBD1. The J segment lost 5 bases and the V segment lost 3 bases, leaving 5 bases of the junction unmatched. This CDR3 spans 15 amino acids. CDR1 and CDR2 (germline): SGDLS, YYNGEE. The CDR3 DNA sequence: TGTGCCAGCAGCGCGACAGGGGGAAGTACCGGGGAGCTGTTTTTT. It specifies CASSATGGSTGELFF. Combining the CDR3 with reference TRBV9 and TRBJ2-2 gives the whole variable domain DSGVTQTPKHLITATGQRVTLRCSPRSGDLSVYWYQQSLDQGLQFLIQYYNGEERAKGNILERFSAQQFPDLHSELNLSSLELGDSALYFCASSATGGSTGELFFGEGSRLTVL.

The CDR3 nucleotides are TGTGCTAGTGGGGGACAGGGCGGTGGAAACACCATATATTTT. Protein sequence: CASGGQGGGNTIYF. This sequence joins TRBV12-5 and TRBJ1-3; 9 nucleotides line up with TRBD1. This CDR3 contains 14 residues. V shed 6 bases, J shed 3 bases, and the junction held 3 bases outside the gene matches. Germline CDR1 LGHNT, CDR2 FRNRAP.

This clone showed up just once. The chain couples TRBV28 to TRBJ2-5, with D possibly being TRBD2 (5 bases). Trimming took 0 bases from V and 2 from J, leaving 7 bases between them. CDR3 length: 14 residues. The germline V gene encodes CDR1 MDHEN and CDR2 SYDVKM. Written as DNA, the CDR3 is TGTGCCAGCAGTTTATGGGACTTACAAGAGACCCAGTACTTC. It translates to CASSLWDLQETQYF.

The chain carries TRBV7-9 and TRBJ2-4; no reliable D call. Germline loops: CDR1 SEHNR, CDR2 FQNEAQ (reference sequence). CDR3 length equals 14 residues. The ends were cut back, 5 bases at V and 5 bases at J, with 13 bases in the middle. The CDR3 sequence is CASSTKATENIQYF. CDR3 in DNA: TGTGCCAGCAGCACTAAGGCTACTGAAAACATTCAGTACTTC.

The chain employs TRBV5-1 and TRBJ2-6; TRBD1 might be the D (5 bases). Trimming left V 4 bases short and J 2 bases short, with 10 bases between. The CDR3 is 15 residues long. CDR1 and CDR2 from the germline V gene are SGHRS and YFSETQ. Here the CDR3 DNA reads TGCGCCAGCAGCAACTCAGGGACTGGGGCCAACGTCCTGACTTTC. Protein product: CASSNSGTGANVLTF.

This clone was observed a single time. The chain is built from TRBV5-1 and TRBJ2-3; maybe TRBD1 (6 bases). The germline V gene encodes CDR1 SGHRS and CDR2 YFSETQ. The CDR3 sequence is 14 residues long. Between the trimmed V and J ends, which lost 4 bases and 4 bases, there was a span of 13 bases. CDR3 protein: CASSAIQGADTQYF. DNA of the CDR3: TGCGCCAGCAGCGCTATACAGGGTGCAGATACGCAGTATTTT.

The rearrangement joins TRBV29-1 to TRBJ2-7, with D uncertain. CDR1 and CDR2 from the germline V gene are SQVTM and ANQGSEA. The CDR3 is 12 amino acids. V gave up 0 bases and J gave up 5 bases, with 8 bases separating them. The CDR3 region is CSVEDMGHEQYF. As DNA, the CDR3 is TGCAGCGTTGAAGACATGGGCCACGAGCAGTACTTC.